Listed here are 4 T cell receptor beta chains from one sample, sequenced in a study of cytomegalovirus exposure and HLA in healthy donors. The PCR employed 60 Vbeta primers together with 13 Jbeta primers. Libraries were prepared by immunoSEQ multiplex PCR; TCRdb keeps only in-frame clonotypes and omits some of them. The sample holds around 130,000 clones, about 74% seen once. Sequenced input: PBMCs. The receptor set was obtained from a woman aged 55-75 years in good health and CMV-seronegative.

V is TRBV7-8 and J is TRBJ1-5; 7 bases are a match to TRBD1. CDR1 SGHVS and CDR2 FQNEAQ come from the germline V gene. The CDR3 spans 15 residues. The V gene end was trimmed by 6 bases and the J gene end by 4 bases; junction bases not matched to a gene: 9. The CDR3 region has the DNA TGTGCCAGCAGTCCCCTTTCGGGACAGAATCAGCCCCAGCATTTT. It encodes CASSPLSGQNQPQHF. The full variable domain, with the rest looked up from reference TRBV7-8 and TRBJ1-5, is GAGVSQSPRYKVAKRGQDVALRCDPISGHVSLFWYQQALGQGPEFLTYFQNEAQLDKSGLPSDRFFAERPEGSVSTLKIQRTQQEDSAVYLCASSPLSGQNQPQHFGDGTRLSIL.

This clone was observed a handful of times. This rearrangement joins TRBV30 to TRBJ2-7, with D unclear. V lost 2 bases, J lost 2 bases, and 13 bases lay in between. Germline V gives CDR1 GTSNPN, CDR2 SVGIG (reference sequence). CDR3 length: 14 residues. The chain's CDR3 is CAWSPPTRPYEQYF. CDR3 nucleotides: TGTGCCTGGAGTCCACCGACAAGACCCTACGAGCAGTACTTC.

J is TRBJ2-5 and V is TRBV19, with TRBD1 matching over 8 bases. Germline assignment: CDR1 LNHDA and CDR2 SQIVND (reference sequence). This CDR3 region has 14 residues. Trimming removed 2 bases from V and 6 bases from J; junction bases left unmatched: 5. The chain's CDR3 is CASSISGGGKTQYF. The DNA for the CDR3 is TGTGCCAGTAGTATATCAGGGGGCGGAAAGACCCAGTACTTC.

The chain links TRBV15 to TRBJ1-3; possible D gene TRBD1, 6 bases. V was cut by 4 bases and J by 0 bases, with 16 bases left in between. The CDR3 spans 17 residues. Per germline, CDR1 LNHNV and CDR2 YYDKDF (reference sequence). The CDR3, as DNA: TGTGCCACCAGCAAACAACAGGGATTCAACTCTGGAAACACCATATATTTT. The encoded protein is CATSKQQGFNSGNTIYF.